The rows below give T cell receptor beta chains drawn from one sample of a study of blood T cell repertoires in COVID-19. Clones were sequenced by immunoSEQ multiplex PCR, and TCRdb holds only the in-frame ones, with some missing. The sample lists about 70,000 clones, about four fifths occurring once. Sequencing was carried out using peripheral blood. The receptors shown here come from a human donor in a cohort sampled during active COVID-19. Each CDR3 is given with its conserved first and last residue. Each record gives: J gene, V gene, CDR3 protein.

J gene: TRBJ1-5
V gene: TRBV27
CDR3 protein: CASSADRGGNSNQPQHF

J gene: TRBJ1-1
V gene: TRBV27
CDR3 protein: CASSYFENTEAFF

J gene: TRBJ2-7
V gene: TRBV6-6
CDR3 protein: CASSILAGEGYEQYF

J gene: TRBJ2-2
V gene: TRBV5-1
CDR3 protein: CASSLPLDSSTGELFF

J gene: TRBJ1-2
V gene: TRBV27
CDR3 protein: CASSLTGGHFGYTF

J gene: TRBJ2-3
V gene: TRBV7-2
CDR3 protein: CASSKYTDTQYF

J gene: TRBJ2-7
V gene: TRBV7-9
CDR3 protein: CASSLTGTWEQYF

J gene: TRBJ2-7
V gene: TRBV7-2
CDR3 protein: CASSRSSYEQYF

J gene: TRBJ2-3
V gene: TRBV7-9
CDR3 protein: CASSLGLAEPTDTQYF

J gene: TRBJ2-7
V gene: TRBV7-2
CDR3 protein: CASSVGGAKTF

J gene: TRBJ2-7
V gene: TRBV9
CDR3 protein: CASPEKIPAYEQYF

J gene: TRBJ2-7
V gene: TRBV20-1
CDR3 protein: CSASRTHHTSESEQYF

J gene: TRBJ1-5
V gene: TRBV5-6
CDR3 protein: CASSLAQENQPQHF

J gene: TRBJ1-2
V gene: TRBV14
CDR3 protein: CASSQQGVGSHGYTF

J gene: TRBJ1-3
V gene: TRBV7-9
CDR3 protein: CASSPILLLPGNTIYF

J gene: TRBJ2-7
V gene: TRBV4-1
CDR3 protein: CASSQEVTSGRAYEQYF

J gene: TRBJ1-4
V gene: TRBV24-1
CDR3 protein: CATSDGTGLGEKLFF

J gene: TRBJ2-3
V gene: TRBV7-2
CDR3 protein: CASSLGGLRTDTQYF

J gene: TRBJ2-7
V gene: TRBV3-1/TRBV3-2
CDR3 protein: CASSQPGYEQYF

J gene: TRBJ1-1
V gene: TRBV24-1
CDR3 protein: CATSDPTGANTEAFF

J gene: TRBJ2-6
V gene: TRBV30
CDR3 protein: CAWRAMVGAGANVLTF

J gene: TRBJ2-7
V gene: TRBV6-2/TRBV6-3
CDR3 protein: CASSYLGSQYF

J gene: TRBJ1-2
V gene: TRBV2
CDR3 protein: CASTRDRTNYGYTF

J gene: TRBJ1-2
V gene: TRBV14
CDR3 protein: CASSPTSGNYGYTF

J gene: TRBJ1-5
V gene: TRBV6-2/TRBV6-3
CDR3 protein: CASSKGQGHQPQHF

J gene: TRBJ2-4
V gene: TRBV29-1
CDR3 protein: CSAGTGYNIQYF

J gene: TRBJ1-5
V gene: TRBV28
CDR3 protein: CASIGGGDQPQHF

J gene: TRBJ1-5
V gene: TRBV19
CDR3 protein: CASSNRQGASNQPQHF

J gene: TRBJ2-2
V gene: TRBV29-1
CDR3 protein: CSVANGEAGELFF

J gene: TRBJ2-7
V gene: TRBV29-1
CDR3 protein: CSVGDRVGYEQYF

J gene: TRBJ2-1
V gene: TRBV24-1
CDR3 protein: CATSDSSRQGYNEQFF

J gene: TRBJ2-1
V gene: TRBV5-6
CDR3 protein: CASSTYNEQFF

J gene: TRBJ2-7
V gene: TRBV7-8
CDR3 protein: CASSPGTQSYEQYF

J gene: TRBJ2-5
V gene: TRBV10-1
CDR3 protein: CASSGGGGRAAETQYF

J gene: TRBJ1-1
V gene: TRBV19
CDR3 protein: CASSKTGTGGGHTEAFF

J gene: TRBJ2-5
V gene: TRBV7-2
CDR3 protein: CASSSGGRSQETQYF

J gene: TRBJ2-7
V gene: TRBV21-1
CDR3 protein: CASSGGGRAHEQYF

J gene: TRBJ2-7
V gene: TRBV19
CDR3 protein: CASSIETGGYEQYF

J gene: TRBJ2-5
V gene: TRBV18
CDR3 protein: CASSPPSIQETQYF

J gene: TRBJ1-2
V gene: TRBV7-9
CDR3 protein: CASSLEGTGVGYTF

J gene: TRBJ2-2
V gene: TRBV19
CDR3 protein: CASNKLADRNTGELFF

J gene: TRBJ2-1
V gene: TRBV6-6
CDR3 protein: CASSYSGASPEQFF

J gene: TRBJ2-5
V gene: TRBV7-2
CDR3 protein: CASSFRGYIETQYF

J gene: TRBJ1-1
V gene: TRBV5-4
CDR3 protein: CASSPDMNTEAFF